The 32 T cell receptor beta chains given below trace back to one sample, sequenced in a study of CD8 T cells in Susac syndrome. RNA in amounts of about 0.5 to 1 ug was reverse transcribed with random hexamers. TCRdb used MiXCR to reprocess the immunoSEQ multiplex PCR reads, holding one entry per CDR3 protein. This table has roughly 150,000 distinct CDR3 sequences, about 95% appearing once. Sequencing was performed on CD8+ T cells from PBMCs. All receptors derive from a human donor with multiple sclerosis.

V gene TRBV27 combines with J gene TRBJ2-1, with 7 bases identical to TRBD2. Germline assignment: CDR1 MNHEY and CDR2 SMNVEV (reference sequence). The V gene end was trimmed by 6 bases and the J gene end by 4 bases; junction bases not matched to a gene: 6. The CDR3 spans 14 residues. In DNA form, the CDR3 reads TGTGCCAGCAGCTCTAGCGGCGAGTACAATGAGCAGTTCTTC. Amino acid sequence: CASSSSGEYNEQFF.

A few counts support this clonotype. This chain links TRBV12-3 or TRBV12-4 with TRBJ1-2, with no clear D. The V gene lost 0 bases and the J gene lost 6 bases, with 8 bases spanning the gap. The CDR3 runs to 13 residues. The CDR3 DNA sequence: TGTGCCAGCAGTTTAGCGGCAGGCGATGGCTACACCTTC. This encodes CASSLAAGDGYTF.

V and J are TRBV9 and TRBJ2-5, with 8 bases lining up with TRBD2. This CDR3 contains 15 residues. Germline CDR1 SGDLS, CDR2 YYNGEE. The trim removed 6 bases at V and 0 bases at J, leaving 7 bases unmatched. CDR3 coding DNA: TGTGCCAGCAACATAGCGGGAAGATACCAAGAGACCCAGTACTTC. Residues: CASNIAGRYQETQYF.

The genes are TRBV20-1 and TRBJ2-2; D ambiguous. This CDR3 spans 12 amino acids. Germline CDR1 reads DFQATT; CDR2 reads SNEGSKA (reference sequence). The CDR3 is CSAWVSTGELFF. CDR3 nucleotides: TGCAGCGCTTGGGTTTCCACCGGGGAGCTGTTTTTT.

This clonotype was seen more than once but under ten times. The junction does not match germline at one end; this may be a read error. V gene TRBV5-1 combines with J gene TRBJ2-1, with D possibly matching TRBD2 (5 bases). The CDR3 extends over 12 amino acids. Germline V gives CDR1 SGHRS, CDR2 YFSETQ. The CDR3 region is CASSQTGNEQFF. The CDR3 DNA reads as TGTGCCAGCAGCCAAACGGGAAATGAGCAGTTCTTC.

The chain recombines TRBV30 with TRBJ1-2; 8 bases line up with TRBD1. Losses at the gene ends were 4 bases for V and 4 bases for J; bases not matched to a gene: 5. Germline values: CDR1 GTSNPN, CDR2 SVGIG (reference sequence). The CDR3 totals 13 residues. The CDR3 DNA is TGTGCCTGGATCACCGGGACAGGCTATGGCTACACCTTC. Translated: CAWITGTGYGYTF.

The V call is TRBV4-2, the J call TRBJ2-1; no definite D call. The CDR3 is made up of 15 amino acids. Germline CDR1 and CDR2: LGHNA and YNFKEQ. Trimming took off 0 bases at V and 7 bases at J, with 13 bases between the two ends. The CDR3 DNA is TGTGCCAGCAGCCAAGAATACCGTTTGGGGAATGAGCAGTTCTTC. Encoded protein: CASSQEYRLGNEQFF.

The rearrangement links TRBV29-1 to TRBJ1-2; D may be TRBD1 (6 bases). Trimming took off 3 bases at V and 6 bases at J, with 11 bases between the two ends. Germline loops: CDR1 SQVTM, CDR2 ANQGSEA. CDR3 length equals 12 residues. The CDR3 here is CSVEEGGNGYTF. The CDR3 DNA follows: TGCAGCGTTGAGGAAGGGGGGAATGGCTACACCTTC. Full variable domain (rest looked up from reference TRBV29-1 and TRBJ1-2): SAVISQKPSRDICQRGTSLTIQCQVDSQVTMMFWYRQQPGQSLTLIATANQGSEATYESGFVIDKFPISRPNLTFSTLTVSNMSPEDSSIYLCSVEEGGNGYTFGSGTRLTVV.

In DNA, the CDR3 is TGTGCCAGCATCCCACGGGGCTACGAGCAGTACGTC. This sequence encodes CASIPRGYEQYV. J is TRBJ2-7 and V is TRBV21-1. TRBV21-1 is annotated as a pseudogene. This CDR3 has 12 amino acids.

The chain has TRBV2 and TRBJ2-3, with D uncertain. CDR3 length: 15 residues. V lost 6 bases to trimming and J lost 1 base, with 14 bases between them. CDR1 is SNHLY and CDR2 is FYNNEI in the germline V gene. The CDR3 protein is CASRPPDPRTDTQYF. In DNA, the CDR3 is TGTGCCAGCAGACCCCCCGATCCGCGCACAGATACGCAGTATTTT.

The chain has TRBV29-1 and TRBJ1-2; TRBD1 agrees at 7 bases. V dropped 1 base and J dropped 6; count of bases not matched to a gene: 8. This CDR3 has 14 amino acids. From germline, CDR1 is SQVTM and CDR2 ANQGSEA. The CDR3 sequence: CSVEGLRQGDGYTF. CDR3 bases: TGCAGCGTTGAAGGACTGAGACAGGGAGATGGCTACACCTTC.

J is TRBJ1-1 and V is TRBV5-1; tentatively, D is TRBD1 (6 bases). The V gene lost 0 bases and the J gene lost 8 bases, with 8 bases spanning the gap. The CDR3 covers 12 residues. Germline V CDR1 and CDR2: SGHRS, YFSETQ. This CDR3 is CASSLVGQEAFF. CDR3 sequence (DNA): TGCGCCAGCAGCTTGGTGGGACAAGAAGCTTTCTTT.

The chain has TRBV3-1 and TRBJ2-2, with a weak D call TRBD1 (6 bases). CDR1 is LGHDT, CDR2 YNNKEL, per germline (reference sequence). The V end lost 6 bases, the J end lost 3 bases, and 14 bases lay between the germline ends. This CDR3 has 15 residues. The CDR3 DNA reads TGTGCCAGCAGTCCCAGGGGCTCGTACACCGGGGAGCTGTTTTTT. This codes for CASSPRGSYTGELFF.

The J gene is TRBJ1-3, the V gene TRBV27, with TRBD1 matching 9 bases. J gave up 4 bases and V 4 bases, and 5 bases lay outside the gene matches. Per germline, CDR1 MNHEY and CDR2 SMNVEV (reference sequence). The CDR3 spans 15 residues. CDR3 region: CASSSGTGRGNTIYF. CDR3 coding DNA: TGTGCCAGCAGTTCCGGGACAGGGCGGGGAAACACCATATATTTT.

This sequence joins TRBV27 and TRBJ2-7, with no clear D. CDR1 and CDR2 (germline): MNHEY, SMNVEV (reference sequence). There are 14 residues in the CDR3. V was trimmed by 4 bases and J by 3 bases, leaving 13 bases between them. The CDR3 loop is CASSSLPRIYEQYV. The CDR3 coding sequence is TGTGCCAGCAGTTCTCTCCCCAGGATCTACGAGCAGTACGTC.

This clonotype was counted only a few times. The chain joins TRBV24-1 to TRBJ2-7; D unclear. The CDR3 totals 11 residues. Trimming took off 7 bases at V and 3 bases at J, with 6 bases between the two ends. CDR1 is KGHDR and CDR2 is SFDVKD in the germline V gene. The CDR3 DNA is TGTGCCACCAGCGACGGCTACGAGCAGTACTTC. This codes for CATSDGYEQYF.

This chain connects TRBV6-5 to TRBJ2-7; D might be TRBD2 (6 bases). The V gene's germline CDR1 is MNHEY and CDR2 SVGAGI. The CDR3 extends over 15 amino acids. V shed 3 bases and J shed 7 bases, with 19 bases lying between them. The CDR3 loop is CASSYSMAGTEEQYV. The CDR3 DNA reads TGTGCCAGCAGTTATTCTATGGCGGGGACGGAAGAGCAGTACGTC.

The chain links TRBV29-1 to TRBJ1-1; D is uncertain. The CDR3 is 12 amino acids. Germline CDR1 is SQVTM and CDR2 is ANQGSEA. Trimming left V 7 bases short and J 3 bases short, with 12 bases between. The CDR3 region has the DNA TGCAGCGCTCACACAACCCACACTGAAGCTTTCTTT. Its protein product is CSAHTTHTEAFF.

The CDR3: CSVLGTRTGNTIYF. In DNA, the CDR3 is TGCAGCGTTTTGGGGACACGAACTGGAAACACCATATATTTT. This chain links TRBV29-1 with TRBJ1-3; perhaps TRBD1 as D (6 bases). This CDR3 comprises 14 residues. V was cut by 5 bases and J by 2 bases, with 13 bases left in between. Germline values: CDR1 SQVTM, CDR2 ANQGSEA.

The chain joins TRBV11-2 to TRBJ2-3, with D perhaps given as TRBD1 or TRBD2 (5 bases each). This CDR3 comprises 15 residues. V was trimmed by 4 bases and J by 4 bases, leaving 15 bases between them. CDR1 SGHAT and CDR2 FQNNGV come from the germline V gene. Here the CDR3 reads CASSSPLGRADTQYF. The CDR3 DNA reads as TGTGCCAGCAGCTCCCCCCTGGGACGAGCAGATACGCAGTATTTT.

The chain has TRBV3-1 and TRBJ2-3; TRBD2 matches 7 bases. The CDR3 length is 15 residues. V gave up 6 bases and J gave up 2 bases; unmatched junction bases: 8. From germline, CDR1 is LGHDT and CDR2 YNNKEL (reference sequence). Here the CDR3 DNA reads TGTGCCAGCAGTCCGCGGGGGACCCACACAGATACGCAGTATTTT. Translating it yields CASSPRGTHTDTQYF.

CDR3 bases: TGTGCCAGTAGTATCGCCTCTGGACAGGGGTCCTACAATGAGCAGTTCTTC. This encodes CASSIASGQGSYNEQFF. The chain is built from TRBV19 and TRBJ2-1; TRBD1 aligns across 9 bases. Germline loops: CDR1 LNHDA, CDR2 SQIVND (reference sequence). The CDR3 totals 17 residues. J lost 1 base, V lost 3 bases, and 7 bases had no gene match.

This chain uses TRBV28 with TRBJ2-3; D tentatively reads TRBD1 or TRBD2 (6 bases each). V dropped 6 bases and J dropped 1 base, with 17 bases sitting between them. Germline V gives CDR1 MDHEN, CDR2 SYDVKM. The CDR3 is 16 amino acids. CDR3 sequence reads: CASSLTRGAGTDTQYF. Written as DNA, the CDR3 is TGTGCCAGCAGCCTAACGAGGGGGGCGGGCACAGATACGCAGTATTTT. Full variable domain (rest looked up from reference TRBV28 and TRBJ2-3): DVKVTQSSRYLVKRTGEKVFLECVQDMDHENMFWYRQDPGLGLRLIYFSYDVKMKEKGDIPEGYSVSREKKERFSLILESASTNQTSMYLCASSLTRGAGTDTQYFGPGTRLTVL.

The V call is TRBV30, the J call TRBJ2-7, with TRBD2 as a possible D gene (5 bases). In germline, CDR1 is GTSNPN, CDR2 SVGIG (reference sequence). V shed 4 bases and J shed 2 bases, with 18 bases lying between them. The CDR3 spans 15 residues. Here the CDR3 reads CAWIRRGVTTYEQYF. As DNA, the CDR3 is TGTGCCTGGATCCGACGGGGTGTCACGACCTACGAGCAGTACTTC.

This clonotype was seen a single time. V and J are TRBV30 and TRBJ1-1; the D gene is possibly TRBD1 (5 bases). From germline, CDR1 is GTSNPN and CDR2 SVGIG (reference sequence). The V end was cut by 3 bases, the J end by 1 base, with 12 bases between. The CDR3 covers 14 residues. CDR3 coding DNA: TGTGCCTGGAGGACCGGGACGGGGAACACTGAAGCTTTCTTT. Protein sequence: CAWRTGTGNTEAFF.

The V and J genes are TRBV20-1 and TRBJ1-2; no firm D call. CDR1 is DFQATT and CDR2 is SNEGSKA in the germline V gene (reference sequence). The V gene lost 4 bases and the J gene lost 3 bases, with 9 bases spanning the gap. The CDR3 runs 12 residues. The CDR3 is CSATEIDYGYTF. In DNA, the CDR3 is TGCAGTGCTACTGAGATAGACTATGGCTACACCTTC.

This chain links TRBV13 with TRBJ2-1, with 8 bases matching TRBD2. CDR3 size: 14 residues. Germline-derived CDR1 and CDR2 are PRHDT and FYEKMQ (reference sequence). The J segment lost 6 bases and the V segment lost 0 bases, leaving 1 base of the junction unmatched. Written as DNA, the CDR3 is TGTGCCAGCAGCTTAGGCGGGGGGGTCAATGAGCAGTTCTTC. It specifies CASSLGGGVNEQFF.

This clonotype was detected only once. CDR3 sequence reads: CASSFLGGGGNVLTF. The CDR3 bases are TGTGCCAGCAGTTTCCTCGGGGGGGGAGGCAACGTCCTGACTTTC. The V and J genes are TRBV27 and TRBJ2-6; 8 bases align to TRBD2. Germline V gene lookup returns CDR1 MNHEY and CDR2 SMNVEV (reference sequence). The V segment lost 3 bases and the J segment 9 bases; nucleotides outside the gene matches: 7. This CDR3 is built from 15 residues.

This chain connects TRBV4-2 to TRBJ2-4, with TRBD1 matching over 9 bases. The V and J ends lost 3 bases and 7 bases, in that order; junction bases with no gene match: 7. The CDR3 covers 15 residues. CDR1 and CDR2 (germline): LGHNA, YNFKEQ. In DNA, the CDR3 is TGTGCCAGCAGCCACGGTGGGACAGGGCTTAACATTCAGTACTTC. It yields the protein CASSHGGTGLNIQYF.

This clonotype was picked up a small number of times. The chain couples TRBV29-1 to TRBJ2-2; 9 positions match TRBD1. The J segment lost 3 bases and the V segment lost 4 bases, leaving 6 bases of the junction unmatched. Per the germline V gene, CDR1 is SQVTM and CDR2 is ANQGSEA. The length of the CDR3 is 15 residues. In nucleotides, the CDR3 is TGCAGCGTTGCCCTGGACAGGGGTGACACCGGGGAGCTGTTTTTT. Its protein product is CSVALDRGDTGELFF.

V usage is TRBV7-9 and J usage is TRBJ2-1, with D possibly matching TRBD2 (6 bases). V was trimmed by 5 bases and J by 8 bases, leaving 10 bases between them. The CDR3 loop spans 12 amino acids. The germline V gene encodes CDR1 SEHNR and CDR2 FQNEAQ (reference sequence). Here the CDR3 reads CASSGLIHEQFF. DNA for the CDR3: TGTGCCAGCAGCGGACTAATCCATGAGCAGTTCTTC.

V and J are TRBV12-3 or TRBV12-4 and TRBJ1-2; perhaps TRBD1 as D (5 bases). There are 13 residues in the CDR3. V was trimmed by 2 bases and J by 6 bases, leaving 10 bases between them. CDR3: CASSLPGTDGYTF. CDR3 sequence (DNA): TGTGCCAGCAGTTTACCCGGGACGGATGGCTACACCTTC.